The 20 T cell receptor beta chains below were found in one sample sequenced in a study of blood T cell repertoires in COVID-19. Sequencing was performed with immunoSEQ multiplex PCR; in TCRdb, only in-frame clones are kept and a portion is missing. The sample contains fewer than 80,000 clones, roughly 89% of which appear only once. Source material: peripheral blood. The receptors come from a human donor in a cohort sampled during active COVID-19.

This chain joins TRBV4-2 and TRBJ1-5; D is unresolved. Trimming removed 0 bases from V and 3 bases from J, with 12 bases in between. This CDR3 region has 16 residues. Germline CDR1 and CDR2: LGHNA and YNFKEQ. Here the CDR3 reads CASSQDSSKNNQPQHF. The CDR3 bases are TGTGCCAGCAGCCAAGATTCCAGTAAGAACAATCAGCCCCAGCATTTT.

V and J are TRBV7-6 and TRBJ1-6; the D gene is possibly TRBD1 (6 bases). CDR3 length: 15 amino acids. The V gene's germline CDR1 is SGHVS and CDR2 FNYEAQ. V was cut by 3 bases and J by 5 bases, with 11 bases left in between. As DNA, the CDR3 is TGTGCCAGCAGCTTCGGACGGGACAATAATTCACCCCTCCACTTT. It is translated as CASSFGRDNNSPLHF.

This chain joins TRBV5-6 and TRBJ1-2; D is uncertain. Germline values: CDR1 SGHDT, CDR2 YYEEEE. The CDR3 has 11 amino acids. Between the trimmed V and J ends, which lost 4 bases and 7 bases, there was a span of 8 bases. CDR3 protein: CASSRGGGYTF. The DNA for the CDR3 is TGTGCCAGCAGCCGGGGAGGTGGCTACACCTTC.

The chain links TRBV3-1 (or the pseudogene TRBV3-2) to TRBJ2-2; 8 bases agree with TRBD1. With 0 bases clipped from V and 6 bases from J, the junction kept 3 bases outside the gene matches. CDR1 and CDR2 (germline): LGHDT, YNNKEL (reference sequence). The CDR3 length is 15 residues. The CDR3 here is CASSQDATGAGELFF. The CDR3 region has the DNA TGTGCCAGCAGCCAAGATGCGACAGGGGCCGGGGAGCTGTTTTTT.

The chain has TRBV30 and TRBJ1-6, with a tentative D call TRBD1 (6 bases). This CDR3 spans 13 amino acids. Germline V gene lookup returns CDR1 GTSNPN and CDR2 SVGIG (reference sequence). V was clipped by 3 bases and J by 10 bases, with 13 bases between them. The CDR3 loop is CAWSPETGSPLHF. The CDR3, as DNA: TGTGCCTGGAGCCCCGAGACAGGCTCACCCCTCCACTTT.

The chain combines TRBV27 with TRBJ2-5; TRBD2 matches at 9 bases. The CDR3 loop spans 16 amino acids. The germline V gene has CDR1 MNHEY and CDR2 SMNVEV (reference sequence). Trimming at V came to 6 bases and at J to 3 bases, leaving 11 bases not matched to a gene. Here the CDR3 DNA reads TGTGCCAGCAGCCGGGAATCTAGCGGGGCTAAAGAGACCCAGTACTTC. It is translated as CASSRESSGAKETQYF.

The CDR3 loop is CASSLGRQETQYF. The CDR3 DNA reads as TGTGCCAGCAGCTTGGGTCGGCAAGAGACCCAGTACTTC. The J gene is TRBJ2-5, the V gene TRBV5-4; D not resolved. This CDR3 has 13 residues. From germline, CDR1 is SGHNT and CDR2 YYREEE (reference sequence). V was trimmed by 0 bases and J by 2 bases, leaving 5 bases between them.

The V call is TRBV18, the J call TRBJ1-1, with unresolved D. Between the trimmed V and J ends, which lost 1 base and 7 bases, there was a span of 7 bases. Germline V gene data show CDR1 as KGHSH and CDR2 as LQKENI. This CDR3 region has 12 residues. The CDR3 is CASSPRFGEAFF. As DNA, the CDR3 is TGTGCCAGCTCACCACGTTTCGGTGAAGCTTTCTTT. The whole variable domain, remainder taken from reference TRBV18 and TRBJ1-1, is NAGVMQNPRHLVRRRGQEARLRCSPMKGHSHVYWYRQLPEEGLKFMVYLQKENIIDESGMPKERFSAEFPKEGPSILRIQQVVRGDSAAYFCASSPRFGEAFFGQGTRLTVV.

The CDR3 loop reads CASSLGLAGAYEQYF. CDR3 coding DNA: TGTGCCAGCAGCTTAGGACTAGCGGGGGCCTACGAGCAGTACTTC. The J gene is TRBJ2-7, the V gene TRBV7-8; 12 nucleotides align to TRBD2. CDR1 and CDR2 from the germline V gene are SGHVS and FQNEAQ. The J segment lost 2 bases and the V segment lost 1 base, leaving 0 bases of the junction unmatched. The CDR3 extends over 15 amino acids.

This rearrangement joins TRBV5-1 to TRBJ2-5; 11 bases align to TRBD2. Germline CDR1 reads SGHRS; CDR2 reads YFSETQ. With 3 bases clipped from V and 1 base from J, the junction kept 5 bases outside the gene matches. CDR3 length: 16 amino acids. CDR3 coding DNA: TGCGCCAGCAGCTCCGGGACTAGCGGAGTCCAAGAGACCCAGTACTTC. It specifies CASSSGTSGVQETQYF.

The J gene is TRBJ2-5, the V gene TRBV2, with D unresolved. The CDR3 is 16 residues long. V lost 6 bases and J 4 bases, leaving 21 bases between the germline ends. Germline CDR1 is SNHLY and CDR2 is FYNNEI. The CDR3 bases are TGTGCCAGCAGACTCCCGAAGGCCGCCGGCGGAGAGACCCAGTACTTC. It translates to CASRLPKAAGGETQYF.

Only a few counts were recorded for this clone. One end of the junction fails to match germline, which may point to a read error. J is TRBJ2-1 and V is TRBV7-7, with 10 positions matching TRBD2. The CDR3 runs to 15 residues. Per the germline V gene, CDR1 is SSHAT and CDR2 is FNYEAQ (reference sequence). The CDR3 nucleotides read TGTGCTAGCAGCTTAGCGTCTAGCGGGAGTAATGAGCAGTTCTTC. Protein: CASSLASSGSNEQFF.

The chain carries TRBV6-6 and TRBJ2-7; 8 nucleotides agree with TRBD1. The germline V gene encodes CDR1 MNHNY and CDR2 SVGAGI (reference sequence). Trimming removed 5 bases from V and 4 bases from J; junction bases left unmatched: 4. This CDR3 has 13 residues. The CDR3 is CASSMDRDYEQYF. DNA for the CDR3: TGTGCCAGCAGTATGGACAGGGATTACGAGCAGTACTTC.

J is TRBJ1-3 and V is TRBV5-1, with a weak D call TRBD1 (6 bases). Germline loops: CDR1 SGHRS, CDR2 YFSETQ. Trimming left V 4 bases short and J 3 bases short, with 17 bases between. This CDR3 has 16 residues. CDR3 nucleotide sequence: TGCGCCAGCAGCCCGAGGGGGACCCCCCTTGGAAACACCATATATTTT. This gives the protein CASSPRGTPLGNTIYF.

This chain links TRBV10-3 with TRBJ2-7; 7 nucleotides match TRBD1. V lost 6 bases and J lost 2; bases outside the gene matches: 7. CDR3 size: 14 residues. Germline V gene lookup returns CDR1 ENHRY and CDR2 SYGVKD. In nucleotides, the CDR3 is TGTGCCATCAGAACCACCGGGACAGCCTACGAGCAGTACTTC. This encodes CAIRTTGTAYEQYF.

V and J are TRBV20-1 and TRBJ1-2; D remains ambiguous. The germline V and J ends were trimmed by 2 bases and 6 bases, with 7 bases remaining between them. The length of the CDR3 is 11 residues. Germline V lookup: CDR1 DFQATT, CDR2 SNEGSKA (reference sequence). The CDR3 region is CSARISDGYTF. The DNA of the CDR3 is TGCAGTGCTAGAATTTCAGATGGCTACACCTTC.

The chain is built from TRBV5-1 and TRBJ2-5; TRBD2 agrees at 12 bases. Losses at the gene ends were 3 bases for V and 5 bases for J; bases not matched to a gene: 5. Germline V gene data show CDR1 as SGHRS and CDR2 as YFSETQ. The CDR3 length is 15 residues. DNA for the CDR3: TGCGCCAGCAGCTCCTCTAGCGGGGGGGCGGAGACCCAGTACTTC. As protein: CASSSSSGGAETQYF.

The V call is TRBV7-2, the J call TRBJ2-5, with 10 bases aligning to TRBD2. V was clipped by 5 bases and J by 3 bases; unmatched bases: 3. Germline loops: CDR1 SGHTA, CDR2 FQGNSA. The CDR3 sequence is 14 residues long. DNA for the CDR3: TGTGCCAGCAGCCTTAGCGGGGGGAAAGAGACCCAGTACTTC. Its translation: CASSLSGGKETQYF.

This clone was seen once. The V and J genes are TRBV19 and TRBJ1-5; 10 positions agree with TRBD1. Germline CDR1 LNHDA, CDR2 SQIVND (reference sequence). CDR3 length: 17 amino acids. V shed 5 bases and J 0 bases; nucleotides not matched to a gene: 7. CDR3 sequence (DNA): TGTGCCAGTAGTTTCGGGACAGGGGAATATAGCAATCAGCCCCAGCATTTT. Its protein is CASSFGTGEYSNQPQHF.

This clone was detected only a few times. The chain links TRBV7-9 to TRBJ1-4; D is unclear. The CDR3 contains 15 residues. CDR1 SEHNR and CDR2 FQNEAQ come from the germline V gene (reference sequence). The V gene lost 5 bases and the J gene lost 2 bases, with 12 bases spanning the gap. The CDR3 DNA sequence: TGTGCCAGCAGCCCTCTCCGCGGGACTAATGAAAAACTGTTTTTT. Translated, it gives CASSPLRGTNEKLFF.